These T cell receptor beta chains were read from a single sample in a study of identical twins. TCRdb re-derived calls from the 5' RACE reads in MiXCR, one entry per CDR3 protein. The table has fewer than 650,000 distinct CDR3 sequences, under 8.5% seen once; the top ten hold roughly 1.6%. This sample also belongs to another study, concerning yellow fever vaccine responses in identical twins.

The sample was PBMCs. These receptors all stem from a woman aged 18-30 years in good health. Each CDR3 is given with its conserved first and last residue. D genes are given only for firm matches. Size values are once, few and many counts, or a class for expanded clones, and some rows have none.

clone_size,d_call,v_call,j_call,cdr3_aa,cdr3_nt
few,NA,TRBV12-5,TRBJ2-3,CASGLGQGDTQYF,TGTGCTAGTGGTTTGGGGCAGGGGGATACGCAGTATTTT
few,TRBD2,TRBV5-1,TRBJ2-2,CASSPPGLAGAGELFF,TGCGCCAGCAGCCCCCCGGGACTAGCGGGAGCCGGGGAGCTGTTTTTT
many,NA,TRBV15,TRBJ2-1,CATSRGMTANNEQFF,TGTGCCACCAGCAGAGGCATGACAGCAAACAATGAGCAGTTCTTC
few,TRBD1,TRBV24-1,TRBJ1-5,CATHPGGGGQPQHF,TGTGCCACCCACCCGGGAGGGGGCGGTCAGCCCCAGCATTTT
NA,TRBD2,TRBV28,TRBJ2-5,CASSLSLAGSQETQYF,TGTGCCAGCAGTTTATCACTAGCGGGATCCCAAGAGACCCAGTACTTC
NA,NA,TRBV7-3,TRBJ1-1,CASSLVGAGEAFF,TGTGCCAGCAGCTTAGTAGGGGCTGGTGAAGCTTTCTTT
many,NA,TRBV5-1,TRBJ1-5,CASSPNGASGEPQHF,TGCGCCAGCAGCCCTAATGGGGCCTCTGGGGAGCCCCAGCATTTT
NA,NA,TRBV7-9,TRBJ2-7,CASSLANTGSYEQYF,TGTGCCAGCAGCTTAGCCAACACAGGGTCCTACGAGCAGTACTTC
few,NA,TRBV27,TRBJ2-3,CASSLFPLTDTQYF,TGTGCCAGCAGTTTATTCCCCCTCACAGATACGCAGTATTTT
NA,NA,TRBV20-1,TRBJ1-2,CSAAMNIHGYTF,TGCAGTGCCGCGATGAACATCCATGGCTACACCTTC
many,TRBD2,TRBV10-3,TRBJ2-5,CAISEPWRGGPETQYF,TGTGCCATCAGTGAGCCGTGGCGGGGGGGCCCTGAGACCCAGTACTTC
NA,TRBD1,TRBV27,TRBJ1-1,CASSTGVGGTEAFF,TGTGCCAGCAGTACAGGGGTGGGGGGCACTGAAGCTTTCTTT
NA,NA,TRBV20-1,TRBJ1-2,CSGWDTLNYGYTF,TGCAGTGGGTGGGACACCCTTAACTATGGCTACACCTTC
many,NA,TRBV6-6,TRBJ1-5,CASSYRVGQPQHF,TGTGCCAGCAGTTACAGGGTGGGGCAGCCCCAGCATTTT
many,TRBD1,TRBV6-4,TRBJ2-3,CASSENIGQGADTQYF,TGTGCCAGCAGTGAAAATATAGGACAGGGGGCGGATACGCAGTATTTT
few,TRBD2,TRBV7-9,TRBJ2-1,CASSLGQREFYNEQFF,TGTGCCAGCAGCTTAGGACAGCGGGAGTTCTACAATGAGCAGTTCTTC
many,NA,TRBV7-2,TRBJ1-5,CASSSAGINQPQHF,TGTGCCAGCAGCTCGGCAGGGATCAATCAGCCCCAGCATTTT
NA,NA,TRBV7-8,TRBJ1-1,CAMGPGRICYTEAFF,TGTGCCATGGGCCCCGGGCGCATCTGCTACACTGAAGCTTTCTTT
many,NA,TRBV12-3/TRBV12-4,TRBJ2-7,CASSFGGAVYEQYF,TGTGCCAGCAGTTTTGGTGGGGCTGTCTACGAGCAGTACTTC
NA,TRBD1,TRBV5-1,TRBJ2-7,CASSPRQGRYEQYF,TGCGCCAGCAGCCCCCGACAGGGCCGCTACGAGCAGTACTTC
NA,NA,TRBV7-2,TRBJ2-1,CASSLARHHNEQFF,TGTGCCAGCAGCTTAGCGCGACACCACAATGAGCAGTTCTTC
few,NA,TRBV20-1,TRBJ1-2,CSARKDGDYGYTF,TGCAGTGCTAGAAAGGACGGCGACTATGGCTACACCTTC
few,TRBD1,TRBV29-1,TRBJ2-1,CSVESGGSSYNEQFF,TGCAGCGTTGAGTCAGGGGGAAGCTCCTACAATGAGCAGTTCTTC
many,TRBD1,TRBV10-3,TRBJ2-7,CAIKTTGAGYEQYF,TGTGCCATCAAAACAACAGGGGCTGGCTACGAGCAGTACTTC
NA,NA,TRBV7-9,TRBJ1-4,CASRPSGEKLFF,TGTGCCAGCCGTCCTTCGGGCGAAAAACTGTTTTTT
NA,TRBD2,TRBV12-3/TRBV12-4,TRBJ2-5,CASSLGPGLPGETQYF,TGTGCCAGCAGTTTAGGGCCGGGACTACCTGGGGAGACCCAGTACTTC
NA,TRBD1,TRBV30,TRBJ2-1,CAWDRGREQFF,TGTGCCTGGGACAGGGGCCGCGAGCAGTTCTTC
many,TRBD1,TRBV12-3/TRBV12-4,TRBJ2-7,CASSNKQGAGQYF,TGTGCCAGCAGTAATAAACAGGGGGCAGGGCAGTACTTC
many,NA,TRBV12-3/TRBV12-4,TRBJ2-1,CASSLGRVNEQFF,TGTGCCAGCAGTTTGGGCAGGGTTAATGAGCAGTTCTTC
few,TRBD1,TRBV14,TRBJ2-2,CASRYGTVESTGELFF,TGTGCCAGCAGATACGGGACAGTGGAATCCACCGGGGAGCTGTTTTTT
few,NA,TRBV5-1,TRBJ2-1,CASSTTGSGFYNEQFF,TGCGCCAGCAGCACCACAGGGTCAGGGTTTTACAATGAGCAGTTCTTC
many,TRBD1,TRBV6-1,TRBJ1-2,CASSEGTGGNGYTF,TGTGCCAGCAGTGAAGGGACAGGGGGCAACGGCTACACCTTC
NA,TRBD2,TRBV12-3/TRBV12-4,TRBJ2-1,CASSSRGGKYNEQFF,TGTGCCAGCAGTTCCCGCGGGGGTAAATACAATGAGCAGTTCTTC
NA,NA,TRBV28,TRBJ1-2,CASSQGAGLYGYTF,TGTGCCAGCAGTCAAGGGGCCGGTCTGTATGGCTACACCTTC
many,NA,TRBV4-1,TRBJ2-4,CASSQGPDGIQYF,TGCGCCAGCAGCCAAGGACCAGATGGGATTCAGTACTTC
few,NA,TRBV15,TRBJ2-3,CATSRVQGTDTQYF,TGTGCCACCAGCAGAGTACAGGGTACAGATACGCAGTATTTT
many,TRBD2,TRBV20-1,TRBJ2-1,CSARSLASGDYNEQFF,TGCAGTGCTAGATCCCTCGCTAGCGGGGACTACAATGAGCAGTTCTTC
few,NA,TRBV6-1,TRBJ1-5,CASRPSRVGQPQHF,TGTGCCAGCAGACCTTCCAGGGTTGGACAGCCCCAGCATTTT
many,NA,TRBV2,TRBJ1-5,CASSGVGGAWQPQHF,TGTGCCAGCAGTGGAGTGGGGGGGGCTTGGCAGCCCCAGCATTTT
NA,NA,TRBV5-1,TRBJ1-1,CASSLARGYDTEAFF,TGCGCCAGCAGCTTGGCCCGAGGGTATGACACTGAAGCTTTCTTT
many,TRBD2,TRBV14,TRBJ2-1,CASSPLGAGAYNEQFF,TGTGCCAGCAGCCCCCTAGGAGCGGGGGCCTACAATGAGCAGTTCTTC